This is a list of T cell receptor beta chains from one sample in a study of blood T cell repertoires in COVID-19. Clones were read by immunoSEQ multiplex PCR, and TCRdb kept only the in-frame ones, dropping some. The sample has tens of thousands of clones, 79% seen once; the top ten hold about 5.4%. What was sequenced was peripheral blood. Receptor source: a woman at least 80 years old with active or convalescent COVID-19. The CDR3 runs from the conserved cysteine through the conserved F or W. The D gene is left open where the match is weak. Expanded clones get a size class; other rows say once, few or many, or leave the size out.

NA TRBJ2-7 NA TRBV6-5 TGTGCCAGCAGGGGTCAGGGTTCCTACGAGCAGTACTTC CASRGQGSYEQYF
NA TRBJ2-1 NA TRBV29-1 TGCAGCGTTGTCGCACTTACCTCGGGCAATGAGCAGTTCTTC CSVVALTSGNEQFF
NA TRBJ1-6 TRBD1 TRBV27 TGTGCCAGCAGTCAGACAGGGGGCTTTAATAATTCACCCCTCCACTTT CASSQTGGFNNSPLHF
NA TRBJ1-6 NA TRBV9 TGTGCCAGCAGCGTACTAACCCATAATTCACCCCTCCACTTT CASSVLTHNSPLHF
NA TRBJ2-1 TRBD2 TRBV5-8 TGTGCCAGCAGCTTGATACTAGCGGGGGAGCAGTTCTTC CASSLILAGEQFF
NA TRBJ2-3 TRBD2 TRBV4-2 TGTGCCAGCAGCCGGGGAACCGGGACTAGCGCCACAGATACGCAGTATTTT CASSRGTGTSATDTQYF
once TRBJ2-3 TRBD2 TRBV7-2 TGTGCCAGCAGCTTATTGGGACTAGCCGCAGATACGCAGTATTTT CASSLLGLAADTQYF
NA TRBJ2-7 NA TRBV21-1 TGTGCCAGCAGCAAAGTCTCGGACAGATACGTCTACGAGCAGTACTTC CASSKVSDRYVYEQYF
few TRBJ2-7 TRBD2 TRBV28 TGTGCCAGCAGTTGGGAGTGGGCAAGGACTAGCGGGAGGCCCTTTACAACCTACGAGCAGTACTTC CASSWEWARTSGRPFTTYEQYF
NA TRBJ2-2 NA TRBV24-1 TGTGCCACCAGTACACCGGGACACCCCACCGGGGAGCTGTTTTTT CATSTPGHPTGELFF
NA TRBJ1-4 NA TRBV28 TGTGCCAGCAGCCGAATCCGGGTTTCTAATGAAAAACTGTTTTTT CASSRIRVSNEKLFF
NA TRBJ2-7 TRBD1 TRBV12-5 TGTGCTAGTGGTTTGGTACTGGGGCCCCCGGGACAGCCAACCTACGAGCAGTACTTC CASGLVLGPPGQPTYEQYF
NA TRBJ1-5 NA TRBV20-1 TGCAGTGCTAGTTATGGTGGTGGGGGGGACCAGCCCCAGCATTTT CSASYGGGGDQPQHF
NA TRBJ1-4 NA TRBV7-3 TGTGCCAGCAGCTTAAGGGCGGCGGGTTTAGGGGAAAAACTGTTTTTT CASSLRAAGLGEKLFF
NA TRBJ2-3 NA TRBV6-5 TGTGCCAGCAGTCTTAGCAGCTCGAGCACAGATACGCAGTATTTT CASSLSSSSTDTQYF
few TRBJ2-1 NA TRBV7-9 TGTGCCAGCAGCTTATGGGTACCCGACGGGGGGCGTGAGCAGTTCTTC CASSLWVPDGGREQFF
NA TRBJ1-6 NA TRBV6-5 TGTGCCAGCAGTTATGTGACAGCTAATAATTCACCCCTCCACTTT CASSYVTANNSPLHF
NA TRBJ2-5 NA TRBV20-1 TGCAGTGCTAGTTTTGTGGAGGCCTACGGGTTTCAAGAGACCCAGTACTTC CSASFVEAYGFQETQYF
NA TRBJ1-4 NA TRBV6-5 TGTGCCAGCGGGAGCCGGGCCGAAAAACTGTTTTTT CASGSRAEKLFF
few TRBJ1-2 NA TRBV9 TGTGCCAGCAGTGGACATCTTAACTATGGCTACACCTTC CASSGHLNYGYTF
NA TRBJ2-3 NA TRBV11-3 TGTGCCAGCAGCCCCGGTTGGGGGCAAGATACGCAGTATTTT CASSPGWGQDTQYF
NA TRBJ1-1 NA TRBV7-8 TGTGCCAGCTGTAAGGCGGAATTCGTGGACACTGAAGCTTTCTTT CASCKAEFVDTEAFF
NA TRBJ2-1 TRBD1 TRBV29-1 TGCAGCGCCGGAGAATCCGGGACAGGGGTAGGTGAGCAGTTCTTC CSAGESGTGVGEQFF
NA TRBJ2-3 TRBD2 TRBV7-2 TGTGCCAGCAGCTTTCGCGGGGGGGCCCCAGATACGCAGTATTTT CASSFRGGAPDTQYF
NA TRBJ1-5 TRBD1 TRBV5-6 TGTGCCAGCAGTCTCACAGGGGGCAATCAGCCCCAGCATTTT CASSLTGGNQPQHF